The T cell receptor beta chain under discussion was sequenced for a study of post-analysis software for immune sequencing data. Comments on this clonotype: Its antigen is undetermined.

Study-level points and caveats: TRBV segments more frequent in patients than in controls numbered five and included TRBV5-6, TRBV5-1 and TRBV20-1. Under F measure analysis, samples from one preparation batch co-clustered strongly. Multiple sclerosis patients had significantly lower normalized Chao1 diversity than controls.

CDR1 is ENHRY and CDR2 is SYGVKD in the germline V gene. The CDR3 is 16 residues long. With 2 bases clipped from V and 7 bases from J, the junction kept 7 bases outside the gene matches. TCR beta cDNA libraries included unique molecular identifiers. TCRdb reprocessed the PCR reads with MiXCR, giving one entry per CDR3 protein. The sample yields some 260,000 distinct CDR3 sequences, approximately 34% seen once. The specimen was blood. The chain has TRBV10-3 and TRBJ1-6; the match to TRBD1 covers 8 bases. This TCR was sampled from a girl aged 10 to 17 with multiple sclerosis. The CDR3 here is CAISEVGRGPNSPLHF. CDR3 bases: TGTGCCATCAGTGAGGTTGGCAGGGGGCCGAATTCACCCCTCCACTTT.